The sequence of this T cell receptor (beta chain) was determined in a study of siplizumab effects on memory and regulatory T cells. Study-level results: Naive T cells were seen as more diverse than memory cells and as major alloresponse contributors.

Method: immunoSEQ multiplex PCR; TCRdb's copy keeps in-frame clones and lacks some. The table shows some 100,000 clones, with about 92% occurring only once. Concerning this clone itself: Its antigen is not known.

This clonotype originated in a human donor in good health. Sequenced material: Tregs sorted from blood.

CDR3 sequence reads: CASSHEGQETQYF. The CDR3 nucleotides read TGTGCCAGCTCCCACGAGGGGCAAGAGACCCAGTACTTC. The rearrangement links TRBV18 to TRBJ2-5; D possibly matches TRBD1 or TRBD2 (5 bases each). Between the trimmed V and J ends, which lost 6 bases and 2 bases, there was a span of 10 bases. The CDR3 contains 13 residues. Germline values: CDR1 KGHSH, CDR2 LQKENI.